The TCR beta chain described here comes from a study of OX40 agonist ivuxolimab in advanced cancers. Comments on this clone: The target antigen is unknown.

This table comes from immunoSEQ multiplex PCR, and its TCRdb copy is limited to in-frame clones, with some not included. The sample has 75,000 to 100,000 clones; roughly nine tenths are singletons. Findings and limits, study-wide: At 0.1 to 3.0 mg/kg and by week 6, clonal expansion occurred in CD4+ and CD8+ blood T cells.

CDR1 is SGHNT, CDR2 YYREEE, per germline (reference sequence). The V end lost 3 bases, the J end lost 5 bases, and 11 bases lay between the germline ends. The CDR3 has 14 residues. V gene TRBV5-4 combines with J gene TRBJ2-2; D is unresolved. This sample comprised CD4+ or CD8+ T cells sorted from blood, obtained in a trial of the OX40 agonist ivuxolimab. This receptor was taken from an adult with an advanced solid tumor such as melanoma, head and neck, liver or kidney cancer. CDR3 coding DNA: TGTGCCAGCAGCTCAAGTGATCGAACCGGGGAGCTGTTTTTT. Its translation: CASSSSDRTGELFF.